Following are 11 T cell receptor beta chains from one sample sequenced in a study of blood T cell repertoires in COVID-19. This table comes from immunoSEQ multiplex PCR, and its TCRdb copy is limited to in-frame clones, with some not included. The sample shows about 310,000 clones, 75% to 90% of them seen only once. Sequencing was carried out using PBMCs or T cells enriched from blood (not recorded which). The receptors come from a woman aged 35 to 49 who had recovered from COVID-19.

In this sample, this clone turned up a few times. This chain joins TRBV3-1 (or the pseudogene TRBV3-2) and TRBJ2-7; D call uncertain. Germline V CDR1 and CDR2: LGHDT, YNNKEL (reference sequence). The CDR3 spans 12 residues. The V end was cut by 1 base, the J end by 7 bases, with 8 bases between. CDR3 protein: CASSQVAHEQYF. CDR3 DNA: TGTGCCAGCAGCCAAGTGGCACATGAGCAGTACTTC.

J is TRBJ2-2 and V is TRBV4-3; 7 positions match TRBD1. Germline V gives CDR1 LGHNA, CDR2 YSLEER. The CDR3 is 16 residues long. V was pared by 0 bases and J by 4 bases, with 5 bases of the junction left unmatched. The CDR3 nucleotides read TGCGCCAGCAGCCAAGATATAGGGGGCGGCACCGGGGAGCTGTTTTTT. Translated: CASSQDIGGGTGELFF.

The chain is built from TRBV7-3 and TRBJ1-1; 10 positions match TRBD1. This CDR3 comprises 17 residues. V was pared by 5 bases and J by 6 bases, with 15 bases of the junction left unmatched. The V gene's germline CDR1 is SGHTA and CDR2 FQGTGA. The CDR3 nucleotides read TGTGCCAGCAGCCCGGACAGGGGGAGATATATGGACGCTGAAGCTTTCTTT. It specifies CASSPDRGRYMDAEAFF.

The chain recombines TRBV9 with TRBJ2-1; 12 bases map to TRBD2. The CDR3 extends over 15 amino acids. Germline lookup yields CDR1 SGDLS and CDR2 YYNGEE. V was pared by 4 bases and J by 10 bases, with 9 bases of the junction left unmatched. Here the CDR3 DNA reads TGTGCCAGCAGCCCTGAGCTAGCGGGGGGGCGGGAGCAGTTCTTC. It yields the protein CASSPELAGGREQFF.

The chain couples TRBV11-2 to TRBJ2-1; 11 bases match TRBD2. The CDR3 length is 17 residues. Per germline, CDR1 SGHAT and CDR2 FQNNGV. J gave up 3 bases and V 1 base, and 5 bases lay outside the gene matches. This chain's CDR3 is CASSLVAGGNFYNEQFF. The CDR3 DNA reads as TGTGCCAGCAGCTTAGTAGCGGGGGGGAACTTCTACAATGAGCAGTTCTTC.

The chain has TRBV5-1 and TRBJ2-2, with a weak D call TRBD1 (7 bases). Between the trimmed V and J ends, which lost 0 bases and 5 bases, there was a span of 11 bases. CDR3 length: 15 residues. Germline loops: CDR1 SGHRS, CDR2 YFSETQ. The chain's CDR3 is CASSLAQGGTGELFF. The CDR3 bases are TGCGCCAGCAGCTTGGCTCAGGGGGGAACCGGGGAGCTGTTTTTT. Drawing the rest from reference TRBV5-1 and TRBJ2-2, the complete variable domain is KAGVTQTPRYLIKTRGQQVTLSCSPISGHRSVSWYQQTPGQGLQFLFEYFSETQRNKGNFPGRFSGRQFSNSRSEMNVSTLELGDSALYLCASSLAQGGTGELFFGEGSRLTVL.

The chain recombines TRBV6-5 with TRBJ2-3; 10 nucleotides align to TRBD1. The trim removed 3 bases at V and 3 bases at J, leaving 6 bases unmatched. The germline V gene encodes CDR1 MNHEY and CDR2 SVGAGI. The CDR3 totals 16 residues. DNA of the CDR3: TGTGCCAGCAGTTATTCCGGGACAGGGGTGACAGATACGCAGTATTTT. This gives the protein CASSYSGTGVTDTQYF.

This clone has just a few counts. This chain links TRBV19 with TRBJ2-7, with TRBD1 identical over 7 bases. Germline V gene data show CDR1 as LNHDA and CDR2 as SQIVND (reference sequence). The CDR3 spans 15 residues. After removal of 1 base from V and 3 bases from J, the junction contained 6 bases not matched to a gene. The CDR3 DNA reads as TGTGCCAGTAGTATAGGGACAGGAGAGCTCTACGAGCAGTACTTC. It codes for CASSIGTGELYEQYF.

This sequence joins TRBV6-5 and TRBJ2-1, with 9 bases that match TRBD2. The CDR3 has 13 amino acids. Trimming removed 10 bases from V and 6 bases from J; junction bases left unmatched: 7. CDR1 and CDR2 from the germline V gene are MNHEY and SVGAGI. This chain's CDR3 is CATKAGGINEQFF. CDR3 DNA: TGTGCCACTAAGGCGGGAGGGATCAATGAGCAGTTCTTC.

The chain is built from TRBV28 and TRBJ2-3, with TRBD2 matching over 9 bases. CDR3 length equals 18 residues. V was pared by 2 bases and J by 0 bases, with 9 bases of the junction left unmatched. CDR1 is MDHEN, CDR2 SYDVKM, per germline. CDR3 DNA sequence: TGTGCCAGCAGTTTACCCCTAGCGGGGACCCCTAGCACAGATACGCAGTATTTT. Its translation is CASSLPLAGTPSTDTQYF.

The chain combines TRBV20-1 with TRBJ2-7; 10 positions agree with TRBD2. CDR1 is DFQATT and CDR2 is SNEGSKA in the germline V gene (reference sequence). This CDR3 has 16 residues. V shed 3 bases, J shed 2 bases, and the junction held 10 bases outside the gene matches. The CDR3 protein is CSASLAGGHIPYEQYF. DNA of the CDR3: TGCAGTGCTAGTTTAGCGGGGGGCCACATCCCCTACGAGCAGTACTTC.